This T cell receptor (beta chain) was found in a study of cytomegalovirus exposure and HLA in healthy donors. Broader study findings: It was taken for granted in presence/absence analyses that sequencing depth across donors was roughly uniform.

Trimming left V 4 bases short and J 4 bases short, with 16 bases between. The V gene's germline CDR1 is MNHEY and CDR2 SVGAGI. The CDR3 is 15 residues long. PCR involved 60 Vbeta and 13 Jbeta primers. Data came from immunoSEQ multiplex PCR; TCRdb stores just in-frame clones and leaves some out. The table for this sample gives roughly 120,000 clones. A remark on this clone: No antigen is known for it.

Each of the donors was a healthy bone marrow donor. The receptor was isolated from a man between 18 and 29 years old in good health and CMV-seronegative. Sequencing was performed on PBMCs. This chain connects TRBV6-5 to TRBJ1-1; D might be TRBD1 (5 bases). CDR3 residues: CASSWVGGAGTEAFF. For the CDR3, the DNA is TGTGCCAGCAGTTGGGTAGGTGGGGCTGGCACTGAAGCTTTCTTT.